A selection of T cell receptor beta chains follows, all from one sample in a study of cytomegalovirus exposure and HLA in healthy donors. The assay was immunoSEQ multiplex PCR, and TCRdb's table has in-frame clones only and misses some. The data hold over 75,000 clones, with roughly 93% observed a single time. What was sequenced was PBMCs. All receptors come from a man aged 25-45 years in good health and CMV-seronegative. Both conserved end residues are part of each CDR3. A D gene is named only where the DNA matches it firmly. A row's size may be missing; if present it is once, few, many or a size class.

v_gene	abundance	d_gene	j_gene	CDR3nt	CDR3aa
TRBV7-2	few	TRBD1	TRBJ1-2	TGTGCCAGCAGCTTAGTCGGGGGGGGACAGGGTGCCCTTGGCTACACCTTC	CASSLVGGGQGALGYTF
TRBV2	-	-	TRBJ2-3	TGTGCCAGCGGTTTCACGGGGGTTAGCACAGATACGCAGTATTTT	CASGFTGVSTDTQYF
TRBV7-2	-	TRBD2	TRBJ2-3	TGTGCCAGCAGTCGGACTAGCGGAACAGATACGCAGTATTTT	CASSRTSGTDTQYF
TRBV27	-	-	TRBJ2-5	TGTGCCAGCAGAACACGCGGGGAGACCCAGTACTTC	CASRTRGETQYF
TRBV21-1	-	-	TRBJ2-3	TGTGCCAGCAGCAATTTAGAGATGAAGAATAGCACAGATACGCAGTATTTT	CASSNLEMKNSTDTQYF
TRBV28	-	TRBD2	TRBJ2-5	TGTGCCAGCATGACTAGCAGCGAGACCCAGTACTTC	CASMTSSETQYF
TRBV6-1	few	-	TRBJ1-6	TGTGCCAGCAGTGAACTAACCGGGGATGGTAATTCACCCCTCCACTTT	CASSELTGDGNSPLHF
TRBV2	-	TRBD1	TRBJ2-2	TGTGCCAGCAGGGTACAGGGGCCACCCGGGGAGCTGTTTTTT	CASRVQGPPGELFF
TRBV6-4	-	TRBD2	TRBJ2-1	TGTGCCAGCAGTGACTCACCGGGACTAGTATTCTTC	CASSDSPGLVFF
TRBV7-2	-	TRBD1	TRBJ2-5	TGTGCCAGCAGCTCGGGACAGACAGACCAAGAGACCCAGTACTTC	CASSSGQTDQETQYF
TRBV4-1	-	-	TRBJ1-6	TGCGCCAGCAGACAACTGGACTTAATCTCCTATAATTCACCCCTCCACTTT	CASRQLDLISYNSPLHF
TRBV6-6	-	TRBD2	TRBJ2-3	TGTGCCAGCAGTTACTGGCAGCGGGGGTCTAGGTATTTT	CASSYWQRGSRYF
TRBV5-4	once	-	TRBJ1-2	TGTGCCAGCCGACAGGATAACTATGGCTACACCTTC	CASRQDNYGYTF
TRBV11-2	-	TRBD2	TRBJ2-7	TGTGCCAGCAGCTTTACGACCGGGGGCGGGGGGCACGACGAGCAGTACTTC	CASSFTTGGGGHDEQYF
TRBV27	-	-	TRBJ1-2	TGTGCCAGCAGTTCTAGGGGGACACCCATTCGTGGCTATGGCTACACCTTC	CASSSRGTPIRGYGYTF
TRBV14	-	TRBD1	TRBJ1-1	TGTGCCAGCAGCCCCCCTCGACAGGGGTTGACGAGGAACACTGAAGCTTTCTTT	CASSPPRQGLTRNTEAFF
TRBV20-1	-	-	TRBJ1-1	TGCAGTGCTTTAAGGGGTGTCGAAGCTTTCTTT	CSALRGVEAFF
TRBV11-2	-	-	TRBJ2-7	TGTGCCAGCAGCTTAGATGAGGGTTTCTACGAGCAGTACTTC	CASSLDEGFYEQYF
TRBV5-6	-	-	TRBJ2-7	TGTGCCAGCAGCTTGGGACTAGTTCTCGAGCAGTACTTC	CASSLGLVLEQYF
TRBV7-2	-	-	TRBJ1-1	TGTGCCAGCAGCTTAGGATTCCTGCGGAACACTGAAGCTTTCTTT	CASSLGFLRNTEAFF
TRBV14	-	-	TRBJ2-5	TGTGCCAGCAGCCAAGTAGTATGGGAGACCCAGTACTTC	CASSQVVWETQYF
TRBV5-1	-	-	TRBJ2-2	TGCGCCAGCAGCAGGGGGGGACGAGGAGATCACACCGGGGAGCTGTTTTTT	CASSRGGRGDHTGELFF
TRBV5-4	once	TRBD1	TRBJ1-1	TGTGCCAGCAGCCCTGAAGGGGGCCGGATGAACACTGAAGCTTTCTTT	CASSPEGGRMNTEAFF
TRBV2	once	TRBD2	TRBJ2-5	TGTGCCAGCAGTGAAGCCGGGGGGGTTGATCGAGAGACCCAGTACTTC	CASSEAGGVDRETQYF
TRBV29-1	-	-	TRBJ2-7	TGCAGCGTTGAGGCCGGGGACTACGAGCAGTACTTC	CSVEAGDYEQYF
TRBV27	-	-	TRBJ2-6	TGTGCCAGCAGTCCGCAGGGTGTATCTGGGGCCAACGTCCTGACTTTC	CASSPQGVSGANVLTF
TRBV30	-	TRBD1	TRBJ1-4	TGTGCCTGGAGAAACGAAAGAAGGTGGGGACAGGGCCTTGAAAAACTGTTTTTT	CAWRNERRWGQGLEKLFF
TRBV5-1	-	-	TRBJ2-5	TGCGCCAGCAGCCGCACAACAGGGAACACGGGGCAAGAGACCCAGTACTTC	CASSRTTGNTGQETQYF
TRBV7-2	-	-	TRBJ2-3	TGTGCCAGCAGCCCCCGGACAGTTAGCACAGATACGCAGTATTTT	CASSPRTVSTDTQYF
TRBV27	few	-	TRBJ2-2	TGTGCCAGCAGTGCCACTCCAGGGACCGGGGAGCTGTTTTTT	CASSATPGTGELFF
TRBV21-1	-	-	TRBJ2-7	TGTGCCAGCAGCAAAATAGGGACTAGCGGGAGAGTCGAGCAGTACTTC	CASSKIGTSGRVEQYF
TRBV6-1	-	-	TRBJ1-2	TGTGCCAGCAGTGAACTCGGTGGTGGCTACACCTTC	CASSELGGGYTF
TRBV11-2	-	-	TRBJ2-5	TGTGCCAGCAGCTTAGATCTAGGGGGCGCCGGTATGGGGGGGACCCAGTACTTC	CASSLDLGGAGMGGTQYF
TRBV9	-	-	TRBJ2-7	TGTGCCAGCAGCGCCAGTCTGGGTCTGGACAACGAGCAGTACTTC	CASSASLGLDNEQYF
TRBV13	-	-	TRBJ2-7	TGTGCCAGCAGCGCAGGGGTAGCCTACGAGCAGTACTTC	CASSAGVAYEQYF
TRBV7-8	-	TRBD1	TRBJ2-2	TGTGCCAGCAGCTTAGCGGGACAGGGGTTCCGGGAGCTGTTTTTT	CASSLAGQGFRELFF
TRBV7-8	-	TRBD1	TRBJ2-3	TGTGCCAGCAGCTTAAATCGTATAGGGACAGGGGGCGGGAATACGCAGTATTTT	CASSLNRIGTGGGNTQYF
TRBV28	-	-	TRBJ1-4	TGTGCCAGCAGTGGACAATTTAATGAAAAACTGTTTTTT	CASSGQFNEKLFF
TRBV25-1	-	-	TRBJ2-5	TGTGCCACCAGGCGTCCAGGGAATGTGGATGAGACCCAGTACTTC	CATRRPGNVDETQYF
TRBV4-2	-	-	TRBJ2-6	TGTGCCAGCAGCCAAGATACAAGGAGCTCTGGGGCCAACGTCCTGACTTTC	CASSQDTRSSGANVLTF
TRBV5-1	-	TRBD1	TRBJ2-7	TGCGCCAGCAGCCCTGAGGGTGGGGGACAGGGGGCTCGACACGAGCAGTACTTC	CASSPEGGGQGARHEQYF